The source of this TCR beta chain is a study of T cells in Graves' hyperthyroidism and ophthalmopathy. Researchers amplified the TCR beta CDR3 regions from RNA transcripts. The HTBI set primed first-round TCR CDR3 RT-PCR. TCRdb independently ran MiXCR on the multiplex PCR reads; one entry per CDR3 protein. The sample has 500,000 to 650,000 distinct CDR3 sequences; around 43% are singletons. Regarding this clonotype: Its antigen is unknown.

Regarding the study as a whole: Also found in blood were most expanded thyroid clonotypes above 0.001. Ophthalmopathy was model-predicted a median approximately 6.9 months pre-onset.

This clonotype originated in an adult woman with Graves' disease, either hyperthyroidism or ophthalmopathy (not recorded which). The specimen was peripheral blood or thyroid tissue (not recorded which).

CDR3 sequence reads: CASRDRTGRLSPLHF. The DNA of the CDR3 is TGTGCCAGCAGGGATCGGACAGGGCGGCTTTCACCCCTCCACTTT. The V gene is TRBV2, the J gene TRBJ1-6; 8 nucleotides match TRBD1. This CDR3 spans 15 amino acids. CDR1 and CDR2 from the germline V gene are SNHLY and FYNNEI. Unmatched junction bases numbered 10, after V lost 6 bases and J lost 9 bases.